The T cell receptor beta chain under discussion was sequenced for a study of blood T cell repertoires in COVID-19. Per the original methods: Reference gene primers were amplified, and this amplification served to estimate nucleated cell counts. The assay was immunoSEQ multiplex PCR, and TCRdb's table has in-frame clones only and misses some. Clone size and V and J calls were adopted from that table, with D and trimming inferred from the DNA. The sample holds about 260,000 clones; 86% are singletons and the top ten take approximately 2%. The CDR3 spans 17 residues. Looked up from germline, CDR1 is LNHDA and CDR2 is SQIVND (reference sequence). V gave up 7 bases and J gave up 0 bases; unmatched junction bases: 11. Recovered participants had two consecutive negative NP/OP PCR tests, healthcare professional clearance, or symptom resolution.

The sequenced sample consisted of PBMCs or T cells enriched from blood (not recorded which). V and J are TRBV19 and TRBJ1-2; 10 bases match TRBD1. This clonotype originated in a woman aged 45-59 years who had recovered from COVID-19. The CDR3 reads CASIGGGTGEANYGYTF. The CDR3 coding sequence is TGTGCCAGTATCGGGGGCGGGACAGGGGAGGCTAACTATGGCTACACCTTC.